These 2 T cell receptor beta chains originate from one sample sequenced in a study of control samples from healthy donors and cancer patients. Only in-frame clones appear in the TCRdb table, and some are missing; sequencing was by immunoSEQ multiplex PCR. The profile shows 150,000 to 200,000 clones, about 90% of them singletons. The specimen sequenced was blood. Receptor source: a man aged 25-40 years in good health.

This clone is a singleton in its sample. The rearrangement links TRBV19 to TRBJ1-2, with a possible D match to TRBD1 (6 bases). This CDR3 has 13 residues. The V gene's germline CDR1 is LNHDA and CDR2 SQIVND (reference sequence). Trimming stripped 7 bases from V and 7 bases from J, with 16 bases between. The CDR3, as DNA: TGTGCCAGTACAGGACAGCCGGAGTCTGGCTACACCTTC. Its protein product is CASTGQPESGYTF.

Note on this clone: In the same sample, other DNA sequences code for this CDR3. The gene calls are TRBV27 and TRBJ1-2; perhaps TRBD1 as D (6 bases). V was clipped by 2 bases and J by 2 bases, with 6 bases between them. Germline V gene sequence: CDR1 MNHEY, CDR2 SMNVEV (reference sequence). This CDR3 contains 13 residues. Here the CDR3 reads CASSLRGNYGYTF. The CDR3 bases are TGTGCCAGCAGTTTAAGGGGGAACTATGGCTACACCTTC.